The entry below describes one T cell receptor (beta chain). This record belongs to a study of cytomegalovirus exposure and HLA in healthy donors. The primer mix had 60 Vbeta and 13 Jbeta primers. TCRdb's copy holds only in-frame clones and misses some; the assay was immunoSEQ multiplex PCR. The sample lists nearly 110,000 clones; 71% were seen once. The CDR3 sequence is 14 residues long. Deletions cut 3 bases from V and 4 bases from J, with 9 bases between. Germline V gene sequence: CDR1 MNHEY, CDR2 SMNVEV (reference sequence). The chain joins TRBV27 to TRBJ2-2, with TRBD1 as a possible D gene (5 bases). The sequenced sample consisted of PBMCs. This TCR came from a female donor in good health and CMV-seronegative. The CDR3 DNA reads TGTGCCAGCAGTTTTCAGACAGCCACCGGGGAGCTGTTTTTT. Residues: CASSFQTATGELFF.